This TCR beta chain comes out of a study of beta chain features in type 1 diabetes. The V gene lost 5 bases and the J gene lost 1 base, with 17 bases spanning the gap. The CDR3 loop spans 15 amino acids. Germline V lookup: CDR1 SQVTM, CDR2 ANQGSEA. The study reverse transcribed the entire isolated RNA, so it sequenced expressed TCRB transcripts. The table came from immunoSEQ multiplex PCR; TCRdb's copy has only in-frame clones and leaves some out. The data contain 150,000 or so clones, about a tenth of them singletons. Every donor provided one heparinised blood draw, which averaged around 120 mL. Sequencing was done on a sample of central memory CD4+ T cells from blood. The rearrangement links TRBV29-1 to TRBJ1-1; D might be TRBD1 (6 bases). The receptor's source is a man aged 18 to 35 in good health. CDR3 amino acids: CSVSSGGSGNTEAFF. The CDR3 region has the DNA TGCAGCGTTTCCAGTGGGGGCTCGGGGAACACTGAAGCTTTCTTT. The complete variable domain, with remaining parts taken from reference TRBV29-1 and TRBJ1-1, reads SAVISQKPSRDICQRGTSLTIQCQVDSQVTMMFWYRQQPGQSLTLIATANQGSEATYESGFVIDKFPISRPNLTFSTLTVSNMSPEDSSIYLCSVSSGGSGNTEAFFGQGTRLTVV.